This T cell receptor (beta chain) was identified in a study of T cell responses to AZD1222 COVID-19 vaccine. Study-level results: Among those given AZD1222, only five or six were seropositive at baseline. There were repertoire samples only from the period after the peak T cell response. Donors in the cohort were predominantly white British and more often female, and clonal diversity was possibly underestimated. The span of vaccine-associated CD4 TCRs extended across spike, with dominance at 160-218 and 743-854.

This clone was found a few times. Its antigen remains unidentified. Clones were sequenced by immunoSEQ multiplex PCR, and TCRdb holds only the in-frame ones, with some missing. This sample carries 57,000 or so clones, around 81% of them seen once, and the ten largest clones take approximately 24%. This sample comprised peripheral blood, obtained 28 days after the second AZD1222 dose. The clonotype was recovered from an adult who received the AZD1222 COVID-19 vaccine.

The CDR3 loop reads CASSPLGAGVYQPQHF. The CDR3 DNA reads TGTGCCAGCAGCCCCTTGGGGGCAGGGGTCTATCAGCCCCAGCATTTT. The chain joins TRBV7-8 to TRBJ1-5; possible D gene TRBD1, 6 bases. Germline V gives CDR1 SGHVS, CDR2 FQNEAQ. The CDR3 spans 16 residues. V was cut by 5 bases and J by 5 bases, with 19 bases left in between.